This T cell receptor (beta chain) was sequenced during a study of neurological immune-mediated disorders. Study results and limitations: It was HTLV-1-associated myelopathy that showed the most TCR clonal expansion, while multiple sclerosis showed the least, falling below healthy controls.

V gave up 3 bases and J gave up 4 bases; unmatched junction bases: 20. Germline CDR1 reads DFQATT; CDR2 reads SNEGSKA (reference sequence). The CDR3 consists of 19 residues. This clonotype was seen repeatedly, ten times or more. Its target is not known. With 10-nucleotide random UMIs, 5'RACE was used to make the cDNA. Each sequencing run yielded over 170 million TCR-beta sequences from 15-18 subjects. Via MiXCR, TCRdb re-called the 5' RACE reads, giving one row per CDR3 protein. The repertoire includes some 77,000 distinct CDR3 sequences, approximately 15% of them detected once, and roughly 4.2% sits in the top ten. Regarding time point: longitudinal time-point 1 (baseline).

This chain uses TRBV20-1 with TRBJ2-7, with TRBD1 identical over 11 bases. The sequence was collected from a female donor with HTLV-1-associated myelopathy (HAM/TSP). The sample consisted of PBMCs. The DNA for the CDR3 is TGCAGTGCTAGGGTCCCCGGGGACAGGGGGATCTTGGCCCCGTACGAGCAGTACTTC. It yields the protein CSARVPGDRGILAPYEQYF.